This T cell receptor (beta chain) comes out of a study of T cell changes during pregnancy in multiple sclerosis. Measured with immunoSEQ multiplex PCR; TCRdb has only the in-frame clones, and not every one. The repertoire includes around 20,000 clones, around nine tenths of them detected once, and about 5% sits in the top ten. In germline, CDR1 is SEHNR, CDR2 FQNEAQ (reference sequence). The trim removed 9 bases at V and 6 bases at J, leaving 5 bases unmatched. The CDR3 is made up of 13 amino acids. The V call is TRBV7-9, the J call TRBJ2-2, with 9 bases lining up with TRBD2. This receptor was identified in a female donor in good health, enrolled as a control in a pregnancy study. The material sequenced was CD8+ T cells from peripheral blood mononuclear cells, taken after pregnancy. The CDR3 loop reads CARPGTSPGELFF. The DNA of the CDR3 is TGTGCCAGGCCCGGGACTAGCCCCGGGGAGCTGTTTTTT.